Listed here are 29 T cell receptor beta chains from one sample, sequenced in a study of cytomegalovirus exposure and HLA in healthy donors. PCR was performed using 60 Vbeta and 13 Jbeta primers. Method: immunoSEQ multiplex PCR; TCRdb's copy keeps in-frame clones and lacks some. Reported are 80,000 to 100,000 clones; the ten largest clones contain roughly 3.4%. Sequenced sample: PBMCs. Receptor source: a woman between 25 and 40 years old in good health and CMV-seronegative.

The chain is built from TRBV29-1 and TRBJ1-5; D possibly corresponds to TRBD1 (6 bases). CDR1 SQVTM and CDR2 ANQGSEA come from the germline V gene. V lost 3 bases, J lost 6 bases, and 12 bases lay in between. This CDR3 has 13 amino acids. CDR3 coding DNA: TGCAGCGTTGAGGTGACAGGCAGTCAGCCCCAGCATTTT. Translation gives CSVEVTGSQPQHF.

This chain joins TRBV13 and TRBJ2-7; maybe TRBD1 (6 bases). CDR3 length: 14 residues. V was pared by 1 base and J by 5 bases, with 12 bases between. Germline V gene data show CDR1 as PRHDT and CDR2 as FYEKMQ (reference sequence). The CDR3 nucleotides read TGTGCCAGCAGCTTAGAGTACAGGGTTGACGAGCAGTACTTC. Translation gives CASSLEYRVDEQYF.

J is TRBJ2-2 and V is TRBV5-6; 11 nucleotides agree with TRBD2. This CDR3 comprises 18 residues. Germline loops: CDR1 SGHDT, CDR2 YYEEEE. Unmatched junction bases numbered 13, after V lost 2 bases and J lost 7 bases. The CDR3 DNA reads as TGTGCCAGCAGCTTCCCCGATTGGACTAGCGGGTCCGGCGGGGAGCTGTTTTTT. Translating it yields CASSFPDWTSGSGGELFF. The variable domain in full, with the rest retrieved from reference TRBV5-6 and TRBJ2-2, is DAGVTQSPTHLIKTRGQQVTLRCSPKSGHDTVSWYQQALGQGPQFIFQYYEEEERQRGNFPDRFSGHQFPNYSSELNVNALLLGDSALYLCASSFPDWTSGSGGELFFGEGSRLTVL.

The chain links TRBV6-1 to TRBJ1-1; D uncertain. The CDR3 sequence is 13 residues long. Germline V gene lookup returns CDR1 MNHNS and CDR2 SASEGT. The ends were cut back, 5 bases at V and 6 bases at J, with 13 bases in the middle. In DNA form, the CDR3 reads TGTGCCAGCAGTCGCCGAGGATTTCCTGAAGCTTTCTTT. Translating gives CASSRRGFPEAFF.

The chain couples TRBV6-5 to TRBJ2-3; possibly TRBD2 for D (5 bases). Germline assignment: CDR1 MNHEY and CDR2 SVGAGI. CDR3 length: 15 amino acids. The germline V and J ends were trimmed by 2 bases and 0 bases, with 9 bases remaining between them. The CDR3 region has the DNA TGTGCCAGCAGTTACGGGAGCGCTAGCACAGATACGCAGTATTTT. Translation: CASSYGSASTDTQYF.

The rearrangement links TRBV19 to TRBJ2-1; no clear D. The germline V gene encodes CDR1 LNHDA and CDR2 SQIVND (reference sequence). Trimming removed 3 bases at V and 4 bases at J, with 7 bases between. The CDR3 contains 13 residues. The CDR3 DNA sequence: TGTGCCAGTAGTATCAGGATTTACAATGAGCAGTTCTTC. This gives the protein CASSIRIYNEQFF.

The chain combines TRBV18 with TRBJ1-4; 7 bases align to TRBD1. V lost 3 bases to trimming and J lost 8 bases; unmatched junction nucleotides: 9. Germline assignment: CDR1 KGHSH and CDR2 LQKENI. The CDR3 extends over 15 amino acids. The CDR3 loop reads CASSPSSRGEEKLFF. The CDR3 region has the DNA TGTGCCAGCTCACCGAGTTCCAGGGGGGAAGAAAAACTGTTTTTT.

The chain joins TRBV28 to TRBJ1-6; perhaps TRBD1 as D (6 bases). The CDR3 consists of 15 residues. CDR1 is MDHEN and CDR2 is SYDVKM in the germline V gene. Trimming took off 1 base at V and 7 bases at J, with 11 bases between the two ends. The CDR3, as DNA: TGTGCCAGCAGTTTATCAGGGGATGGAAATTCACCCCTCCACTTT. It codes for CASSLSGDGNSPLHF.

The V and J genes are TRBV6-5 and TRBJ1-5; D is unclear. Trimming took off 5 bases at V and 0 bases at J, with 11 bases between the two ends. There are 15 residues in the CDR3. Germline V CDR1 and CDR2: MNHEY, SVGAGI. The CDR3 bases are TGTGCCAGCAGTCCAGTCCCTTATAGCAATCAGCCCCAGCATTTT. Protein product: CASSPVPYSNQPQHF.

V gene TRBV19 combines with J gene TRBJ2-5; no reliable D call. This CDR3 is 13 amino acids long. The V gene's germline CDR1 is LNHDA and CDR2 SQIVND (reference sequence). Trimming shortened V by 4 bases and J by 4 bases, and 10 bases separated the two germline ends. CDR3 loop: CASSTALRETQYF. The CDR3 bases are TGTGCCAGTAGTACCGCCTTGAGAGAGACCCAGTACTTC.

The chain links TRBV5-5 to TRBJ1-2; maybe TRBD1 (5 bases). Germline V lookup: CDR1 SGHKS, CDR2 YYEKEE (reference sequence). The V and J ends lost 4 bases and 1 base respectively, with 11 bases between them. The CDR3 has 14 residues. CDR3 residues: CASSPRQYNYGYTF. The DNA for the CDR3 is TGTGCCAGCAGCCCCCGACAGTATAACTATGGCTACACCTTC.

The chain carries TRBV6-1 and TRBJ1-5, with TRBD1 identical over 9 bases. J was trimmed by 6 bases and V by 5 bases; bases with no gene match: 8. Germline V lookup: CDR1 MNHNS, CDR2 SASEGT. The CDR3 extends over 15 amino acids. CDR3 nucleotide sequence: TGTGCCAGCAGTTCGGACAGGGGTGCGGGTCAGCCCCAGCATTTT. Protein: CASSSDRGAGQPQHF.

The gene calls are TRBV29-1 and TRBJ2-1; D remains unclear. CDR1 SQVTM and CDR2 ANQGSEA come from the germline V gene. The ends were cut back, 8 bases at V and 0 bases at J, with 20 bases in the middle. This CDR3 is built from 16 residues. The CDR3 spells CSFGLATRSSYNEQFF. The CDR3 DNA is TGCAGCTTCGGATTGGCTACACGGAGCTCCTACAATGAGCAGTTCTTC.

CDR3 loop: CASRAGEGYNSPLHF. The CDR3 coding sequence is TGTGCCAGCAGGGCCGGGGAAGGCTATAATTCACCCCTCCACTTT. This rearrangement joins TRBV27 to TRBJ1-6; D call uncertain. V lost 6 bases to trimming and J lost 3 bases, with 12 bases between them. Germline V gene sequence: CDR1 MNHEY, CDR2 SMNVEV (reference sequence). This CDR3 comprises 15 residues.

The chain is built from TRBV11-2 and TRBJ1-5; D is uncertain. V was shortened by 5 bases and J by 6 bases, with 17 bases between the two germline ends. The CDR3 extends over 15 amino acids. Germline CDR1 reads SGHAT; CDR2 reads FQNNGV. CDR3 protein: CASSALTPRGQPQHF. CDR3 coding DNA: TGTGCCAGCAGCGCCCTGACCCCTCGGGGTCAGCCCCAGCATTTT.

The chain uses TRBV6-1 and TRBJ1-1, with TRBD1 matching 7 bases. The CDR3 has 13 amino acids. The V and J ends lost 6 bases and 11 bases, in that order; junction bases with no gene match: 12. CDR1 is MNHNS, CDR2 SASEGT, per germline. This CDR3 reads CASRESGQLTAFF. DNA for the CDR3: TGTGCCAGCAGAGAATCGGGACAGCTTACGGCTTTCTTT.

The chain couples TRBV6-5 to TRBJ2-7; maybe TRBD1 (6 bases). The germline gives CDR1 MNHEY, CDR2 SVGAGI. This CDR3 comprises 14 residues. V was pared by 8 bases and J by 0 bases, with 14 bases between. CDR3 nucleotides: TGTGCCAGCTCGGCGCAGGGGATCTCCTACGAGCAGTACTTC. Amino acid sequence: CASSAQGISYEQYF.

The CDR3 here is CASSLSPADSGANVLTF. The CDR3 region has the DNA TGTGCCAGCAGCTTGTCCCCCGCGGACTCTGGGGCCAACGTCCTGACTTTC. This chain links TRBV5-5 with TRBJ2-6; D is uncertain. Germline CDR1 reads SGHKS; CDR2 reads YYEKEE (reference sequence). The CDR3 runs to 17 residues. Trimming stripped 1 base from V and 0 bases from J, with 11 bases between.

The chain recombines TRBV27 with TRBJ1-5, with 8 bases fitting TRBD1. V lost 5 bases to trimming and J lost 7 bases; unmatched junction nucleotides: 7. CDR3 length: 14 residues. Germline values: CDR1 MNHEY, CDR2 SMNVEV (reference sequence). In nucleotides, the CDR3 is TGTGCCAGCAGTCGGTGGCAGGGGGCGCAGCCCCAGCATTTT. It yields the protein CASSRWQGAQPQHF.

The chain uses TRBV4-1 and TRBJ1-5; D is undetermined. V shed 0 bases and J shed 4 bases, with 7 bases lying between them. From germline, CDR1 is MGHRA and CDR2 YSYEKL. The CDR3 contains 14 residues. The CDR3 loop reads CASSQEWANQPQHF. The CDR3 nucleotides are TGCGCCAGCAGCCAAGAGTGGGCAAATCAGCCCCAGCATTTT.

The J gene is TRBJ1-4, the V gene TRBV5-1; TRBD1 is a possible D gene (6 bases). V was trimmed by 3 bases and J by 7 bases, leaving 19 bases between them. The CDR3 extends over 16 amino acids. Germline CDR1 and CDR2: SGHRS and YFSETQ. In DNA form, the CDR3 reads TGCGCCAGCAGCTGGGGGACACCCATCGTGGGTGAAAAACTGTTTTTT. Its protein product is CASSWGTPIVGEKLFF.

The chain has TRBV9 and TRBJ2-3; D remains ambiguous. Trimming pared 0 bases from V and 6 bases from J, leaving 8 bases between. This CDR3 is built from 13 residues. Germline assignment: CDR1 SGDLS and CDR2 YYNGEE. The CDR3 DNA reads TGTGCCAGCAGCGTAGGTAGCCCCGATACGCAGTATTTT. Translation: CASSVGSPDTQYF. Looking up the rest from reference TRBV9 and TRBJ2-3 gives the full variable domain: DSGVTQTPKHLITATGQRVTLRCSPRSGDLSVYWYQQSLDQGLQFLIQYYNGEERAKGNILERFSAQQFPDLHSELNLSSLELGDSALYFCASSVGSPDTQYFGPGTRLTVL.

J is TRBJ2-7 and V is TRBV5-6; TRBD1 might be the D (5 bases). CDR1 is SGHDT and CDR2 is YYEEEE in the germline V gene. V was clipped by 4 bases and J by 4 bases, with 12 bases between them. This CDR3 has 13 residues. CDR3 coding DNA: TGTGCCAGCAGCCTCCGGCAGGGTTACGAGCAGTACTTC. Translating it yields CASSLRQGYEQYF.

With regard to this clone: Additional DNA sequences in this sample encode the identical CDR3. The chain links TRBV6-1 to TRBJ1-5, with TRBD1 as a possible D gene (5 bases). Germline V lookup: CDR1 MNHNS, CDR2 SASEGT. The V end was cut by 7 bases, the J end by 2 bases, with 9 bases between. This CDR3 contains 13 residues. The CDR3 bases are TGTGCCAGCACTGGACATCGCAATCAGCCCCAGCATTTT. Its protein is CASTGHRNQPQHF.

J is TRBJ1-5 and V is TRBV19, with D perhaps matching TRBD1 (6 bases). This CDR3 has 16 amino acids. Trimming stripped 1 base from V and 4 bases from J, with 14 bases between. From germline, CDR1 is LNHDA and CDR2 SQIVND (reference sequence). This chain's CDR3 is CASSIVGFRGNQPQHF. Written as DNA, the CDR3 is TGTGCCAGTAGTATAGTGGGCTTTAGGGGGAATCAGCCCCAGCATTTT.

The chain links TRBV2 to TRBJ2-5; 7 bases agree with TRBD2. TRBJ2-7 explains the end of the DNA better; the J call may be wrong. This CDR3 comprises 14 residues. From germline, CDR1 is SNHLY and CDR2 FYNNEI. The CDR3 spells CASSDPLAAYEQYF. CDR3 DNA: TGTGCCAGCAGTGATCCCCTAGCGGCCTACGAGCAGTACTTC.

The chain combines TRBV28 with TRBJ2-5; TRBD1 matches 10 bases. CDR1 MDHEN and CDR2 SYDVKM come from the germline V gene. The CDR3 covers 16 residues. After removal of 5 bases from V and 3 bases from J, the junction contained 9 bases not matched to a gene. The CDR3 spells CASSPLPGTGEETQYF. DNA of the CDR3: TGTGCCAGCAGTCCCCTGCCCGGGACAGGGGAAGAGACCCAGTACTTC.

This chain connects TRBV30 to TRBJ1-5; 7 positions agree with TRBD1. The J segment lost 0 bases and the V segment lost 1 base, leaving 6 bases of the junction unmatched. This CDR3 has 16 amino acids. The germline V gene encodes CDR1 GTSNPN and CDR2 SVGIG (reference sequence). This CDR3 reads CAWSERQGISNQPQHF. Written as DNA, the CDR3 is TGTGCCTGGAGTGAGAGACAGGGAATTAGCAATCAGCCCCAGCATTTT.

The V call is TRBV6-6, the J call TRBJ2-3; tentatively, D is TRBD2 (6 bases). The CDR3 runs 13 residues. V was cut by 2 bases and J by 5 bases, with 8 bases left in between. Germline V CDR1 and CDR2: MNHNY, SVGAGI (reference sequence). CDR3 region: CASSYRREDTQYF. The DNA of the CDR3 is TGTGCCAGCAGTTACCGGAGGGAAGATACGCAGTATTTT.